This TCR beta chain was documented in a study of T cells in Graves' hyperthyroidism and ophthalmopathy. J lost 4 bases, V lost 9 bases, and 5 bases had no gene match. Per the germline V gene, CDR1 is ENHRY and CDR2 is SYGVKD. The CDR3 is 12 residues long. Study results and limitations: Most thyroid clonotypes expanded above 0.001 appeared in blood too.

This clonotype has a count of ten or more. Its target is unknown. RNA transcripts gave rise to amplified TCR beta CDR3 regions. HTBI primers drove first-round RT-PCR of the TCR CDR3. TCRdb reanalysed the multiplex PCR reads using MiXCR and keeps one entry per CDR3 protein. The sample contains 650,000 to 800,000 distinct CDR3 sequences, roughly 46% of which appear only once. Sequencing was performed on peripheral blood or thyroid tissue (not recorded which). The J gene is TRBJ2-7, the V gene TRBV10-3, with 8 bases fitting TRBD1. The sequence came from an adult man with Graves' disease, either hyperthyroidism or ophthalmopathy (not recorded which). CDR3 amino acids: CAIQGVDYEQYF. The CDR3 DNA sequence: TGTGCCATACAGGGGGTGGATTACGAGCAGTACTTC.